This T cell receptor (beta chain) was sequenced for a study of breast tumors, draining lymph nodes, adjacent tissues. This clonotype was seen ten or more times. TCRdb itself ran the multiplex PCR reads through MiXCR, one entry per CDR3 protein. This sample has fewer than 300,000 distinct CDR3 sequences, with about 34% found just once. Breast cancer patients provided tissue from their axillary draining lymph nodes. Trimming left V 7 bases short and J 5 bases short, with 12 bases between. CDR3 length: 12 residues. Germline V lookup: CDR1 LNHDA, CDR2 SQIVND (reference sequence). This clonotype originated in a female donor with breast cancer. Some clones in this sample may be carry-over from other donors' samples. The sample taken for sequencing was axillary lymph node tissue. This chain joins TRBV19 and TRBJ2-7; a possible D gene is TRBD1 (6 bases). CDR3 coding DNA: TGTGCCAGTACCCGGACAGACCACGAGCAGTACTTC. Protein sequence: CASTRTDHEQYF. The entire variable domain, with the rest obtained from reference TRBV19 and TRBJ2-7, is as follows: DGGITQSPKYLFRKEGQNVTLSCEQNLNHDAMYWYRQDPGQGLRLIYYSQIVNDFQKGDIAEGYSVSREKKESFPLTVTSAQKNPTAFYLCASTRTDHEQYFGPGTRLTVT.